This T cell receptor beta chain was identified during a study of blood T cell repertoires in COVID-19 (dated by TCRdb to 2019 to 2021). Context from the whole study: Samples covering the acute and convalescent phases of COVID-19 were provided by collaborators in the United States, Italy and Spain. Where HLA class I and class II types were available, the types were taken from metadata supplied by the sample provider, not from assay-based typing. The repertoires were released in a freely available public database intended as a resource for research on the immune response to SARS-CoV-2. Subjects who had been exposed to COVID-19, were actively infected with it, or had recovered from it provided the deeply sampled blood TCRbeta repertoires that made up the dataset. The material from the prospective study consisted of cDNA or gDNA derived from T cells, B-cell-depleted T cells, or PBMCs. The sample metadata nearly always contained a de-identified subject ID, COVID-19 status, age in years and sex. Samples came from the ongoing ImmuneRACE study (first 160 participants) plus 1,254 subjects from 6 global collaborators.

Per the germline V gene (reference sequence), SGHNT is the CDR1 and YYREEE is the CDR2. Including cysteine and phenylalanine, the CDR3 has 16 amino acids. Of all the DNA, just the CDR3 is kept, 48 bases in frame from base 1. The junction carries 20 bases between V and J, which are trimmed by 4 bases and 4 bases respectively. The collaborating institutions used their own protocols to collect whole blood in K2EDTA tubes. For TCRbeta analysis, collaborator samples were shipped as frozen whole blood, as isolated PBMCs, or as DNA extracted from either sample type. Study-wide conclusions, independent of this receptor: Clinical and demographic metadata were provided uncurated, with the amount varying by source and participant.

As regards this clone: The antigen it recognizes is unknown. Base qualities were left out, and no much larger clone turns up one base away.

TCRbeta CDR3 regions were amplified from genomic DNA using the immunoSEQ Assay, a bias-controlled multiplex PCR. On the authors' methods: The number of nucleated cells in each sample was estimated by amplification of reference gene primers within the assay. To quantify the absolute abundance of each unique TCRbeta CDR3 rearrangement, sequence reads were collapsed and filtered. For each sample, productive Simpson clonality was calculated as the square root of Simpson's diversity index across productive rearrangements. As stored in TCRdb, this immuneACCESS dataset retains in-frame rearrangements with V and J assigned. A fraction of the clones does not appear; measured against another copy, unresolved V genes explain less than half of the discrepancy, and the remainder lacks a known reason. The V and J calls and clone size are taken from that table; D and trimming were inferred from the DNA. Here the sample has about half a million clones; over 75% occur a single time. The ten largest clonotypes hold approximately 3.2% of the sample.

The chain employs TRBV5-4 and TRBJ1-1, with a tentative D gene TRBD1 over 5 matching bases. Sequenced sample: peripheral blood. The clonotype comes from a human donor in a cohort sampled during active COVID-19. The DNA sequence follows: TGTGCCAGCAGCCATCGGTTACAGGCGGGGGGCACTGAAGCTTTCTTT. Its translation is CASSHRLQAGGTEAFF.